Shown below are 8 T cell receptor beta chains from a single sample sequenced in a study of identical twins. Via MiXCR, TCRdb re-called the 5' RACE reads, giving one row per CDR3 protein. The sample has 500,000 to 550,000 distinct CDR3 sequences; about 22% are singletons. This sample also belongs to another study, concerning yellow fever vaccine responses in identical twins.

The sample consisted of CD4+ T cells sorted from blood. These receptors were collected from a woman under 30 in good health.

The rearrangement joins TRBV21-1 to TRBJ2-7; TRBD1, the table's D call, lacks a check against the DNA. TRBV21-1 represents a pseudogene. The CDR3 is made up of 15 amino acids. The CDR3 DNA reads TGTGCCAGCAGCAACAGGGACAGAAGCTCCTACGAGCAGTACTTC. Its protein product is CASSNRDRSSYEQYF.

This clonotype was counted only a few times. J is TRBJ2-5 and V is TRBV7-6; the match to TRBD2 covers 11 bases. This CDR3 has 16 amino acids. The V and J ends lost 1 base and 1 base, in that order; junction bases with no gene match: 2. The germline V gene encodes CDR1 SGHVS and CDR2 FNYEAQ. CDR3 in amino acids: CASSLVGLAVQETQYF. The CDR3 nucleotides are TGTGCCAGCAGCTTAGTGGGACTAGCGGTCCAAGAGACCCAGTACTTC. Full variable domain (missing parts from reference TRBV7-6 and TRBJ2-5): GAGVSQSPRYKVTKRGQDVALRCDPISGHVSLYWYRQALGQGPEFLTYFNYEAQQDKSGLPNDRFSAERPEGSISTLTIQRTEQRDSAMYRCASSLVGLAVQETQYFGPGTRLLVL.

The CDR3 reads CASSMQGTGAEAFF. The CDR3 bases are TGTGCCAGTAGTATGCAGGGGACAGGGGCTGAAGCTTTCTTT. V usage is TRBV19 and J usage is TRBJ1-1; 10 bases line up with TRBD1. The CDR3 extends over 14 amino acids. Trimming cost V 3 bases and J 6 bases; bases outside gene matches: 4. Germline CDR1 LNHDA, CDR2 SQIVND (reference sequence).

J is TRBJ1-3 and V is TRBV7-2; the D gene is possibly TRBD1 (5 bases). The CDR3 has 15 residues. Germline values: CDR1 SGHTA, CDR2 FQGNSA. The V gene lost 5 bases and the J gene lost 9 bases, with 20 bases spanning the gap. CDR3 sequence (DNA): TGTGCCAGCAGCCGTATGGGACCCTCAGTGGGCACCATATATTTT. Residues: CASSRMGPSVGTIYF.

This clonotype has more than one count but fewer than ten. The chain uses TRBV7-9 and TRBJ1-2; 7 positions agree with TRBD1. Germline-derived CDR1 and CDR2 are SEHNR and FQNEAQ (reference sequence). V was pared by 2 bases and J by 5 bases, with 5 bases of the junction left unmatched. This CDR3 region has 14 residues. CDR3 DNA sequence: TGTGCCAGCAGCTTACAGGGACAGAGTTATGGCTACACCTTC. The encoded protein is CASSLQGQSYGYTF.

The CDR3 nucleotides are TGTGCCAGCAGTTCCAGTTTAGCGGGGGCCGGGGAGCTGTTTTTT. The encoded protein is CASSSSLAGAGELFF. The chain joins TRBV6-5 to TRBJ2-2; TRBD2 agrees at 9 bases. The CDR3 covers 15 residues. V lost 4 bases and J lost 6; bases outside the gene matches: 6. CDR1 MNHEY and CDR2 SVGAGI come from the germline V gene.

This clonotype was counted only a few times. V and J are TRBV4-2 and TRBJ2-7, with D possibly TRBD2 on 6 matching bases. V dropped 0 bases and J dropped 0 bases, with 9 bases sitting between them. Germline V lookup: CDR1 LGHNA, CDR2 YNFKEQ. The CDR3 is 15 amino acids. The CDR3 spells CASSQDPSASYEQYF. The CDR3 DNA follows: TGTGCCAGCAGCCAAGATCCTAGCGCCTCCTACGAGCAGTACTTC.

The chain employs TRBV7-2 and TRBJ1-3, with D maybe TRBD1 (5 bases). V was trimmed by 1 base and J by 4 bases, leaving 14 bases between them. Germline V gene sequence: CDR1 SGHTA, CDR2 FQGNSA. The CDR3 loop spans 16 amino acids. CDR3 protein: CASSLVSAGFGNTIYF. Here the CDR3 DNA reads TGTGCCAGCAGCTTAGTTTCCGCAGGGTTCGGAAACACCATATATTTT.